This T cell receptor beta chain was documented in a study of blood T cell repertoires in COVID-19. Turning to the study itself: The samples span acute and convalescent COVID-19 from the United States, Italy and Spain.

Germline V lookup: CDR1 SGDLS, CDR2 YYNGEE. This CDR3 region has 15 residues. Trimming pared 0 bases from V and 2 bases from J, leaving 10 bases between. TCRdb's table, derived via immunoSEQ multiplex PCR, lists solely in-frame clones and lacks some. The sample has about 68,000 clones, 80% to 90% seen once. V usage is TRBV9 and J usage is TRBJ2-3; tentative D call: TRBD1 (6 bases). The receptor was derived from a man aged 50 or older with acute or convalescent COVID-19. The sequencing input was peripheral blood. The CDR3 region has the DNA TGTGCCAGCAGCGTAGGGGACACAAACACAGATACGCAGTATTTT. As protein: CASSVGDTNTDTQYF.